This T cell receptor (beta chain) originates from a study of CD8+CD57+ T cells in acquired aplastic anemia. Study information: DNA per sorted CD4+ or CD8+ sample ranged about 0.17 to 30 ug, averaging about 2.9 ug. Reads per healthy sample averaged about 10.8 million (CD4+) and 11.0 million (CD8+).

Whole-study results and caveats: CD8+ Simpson's diversity in patients was not significantly different from that in controls. Around 29 CD8+ CDR3 sequences were shared between patients and controls.

The CDR3 runs to 12 residues. The germline V and J ends were trimmed by 2 bases and 6 bases, with 10 bases remaining between them. In germline, CDR1 is SQVTM, CDR2 ANQGSEA. Genomic DNA constituted the template upon which TCR beta VDJ and CDR3 profiling was performed. MiXCR, applied by TCRdb to the reads, yields one record per CDR3 protein. The table includes more than 100,000 distinct CDR3 sequences, approximately 41% detected once. This clonotype was counted once. Its matching antigen is unknown. The chain employs TRBV29-1 and TRBJ1-1, with no clear D. Sequenced: sorted CD4+, CD8+, or CD8+CD57+ T cells (not recorded which) from PBMCs. This clonotype was sampled from a human donor in good health, serving as a control. CDR3: CSVEQVTAEAFF. The CDR3, as DNA: TGCAGCGTTGAACAGGTAACAGCTGAAGCTTTCTTT.